A selection of T cell receptor beta chains follows, all from one sample in a study of cytotoxic CD8 clonotypes in ibrutinib-treated CLL. Sequenced by immunoSEQ multiplex PCR; TCRdb stores in-frame clones only, minus some. Found here are approximately 70,000 clones, around 81% of them singletons; the top ten hold roughly 8%. The sequences come from PBMCs, collected at disease progression, from a patient treated with ibrutinib. The receptors here all came from a human donor with chronic lymphocytic leukemia. Each CDR3 is given with its conserved first and last residue. A D gene is named only where the DNA matches it firmly. Clone size is stated in some rows and not others, as once, few, many or a class when expanded.

NA	TRBJ2-7	NA	TRBV5-5	CASRKDSYEQYF	TGTGCCAGCAGAAAGGACAGCTACGAGCAGTACTTC
NA	TRBJ2-3	NA	TRBV13	CASSLDIPHRVADTQYF	TGTGCCAGCAGCTTAGATATCCCCCACAGGGTGGCAGATACGCAGTATTTT
NA	TRBJ2-2	NA	TRBV27	CASSFSGLGSGELFF	TGTGCCAGCAGTTTCTCGGGGCTCGGTAGCGGGGAGCTGTTTTTT
NA	TRBJ2-7	NA	TRBV4-1	CASSRTDNYEQYF	TGCGCCAGCAGCCGGACGGATAACTACGAGCAGTACTTC
TRBD2	TRBJ2-2	NA	TRBV7-3	CASSPGLAGNTGELFF	TGTGCCAGCAGCCCGGGACTAGCGGGGAACACCGGGGAGCTGTTTTTT
TRBD1	TRBJ2-5	NA	TRBV7-9	CASSPGTAQETQYF	TGTGCCAGCAGCCCTGGGACAGCCCAAGAGACCCAGTACTTC
NA	TRBJ2-7	NA	TRBV28	CASSLFRDYEQYF	TGTGCCAGCAGTTTATTCCGAGACTACGAGCAGTACTTC
TRBD1	TRBJ2-1	NA	TRBV5-1	CASSTGQGPYNEQFF	TGCGCCAGCAGCACAGGACAGGGGCCCTACAATGAGCAGTTCTTC
TRBD2	TRBJ2-4	few	TRBV2	CASSEDGGVQYF	TGTGCCAGCAGTGAAGATGGGGGGGTTCAGTACTTC
NA	TRBJ1-5	NA	TRBV11-2	CASSLARGKNQPQHF	TGTGCCAGCAGCTTAGCGCGGGGCAAAAATCAGCCCCAGCATTTT
NA	TRBJ2-3	NA	TRBV7-9	CASSLEKWGTVIRTDTQYF	TGTGCCAGCAGCTTAGAGAAATGGGGGACGGTGATTCGGACAGATACGCAGTATTTT
NA	TRBJ2-3	NA	TRBV14	CASSQELAPTDTQYF	TGTGCCAGCAGCCAAGAGCTAGCCCCCACAGATACGCAGTATTTT
NA	TRBJ1-5	NA	TRBV27	CASSSGHWNQPQHF	TGTGCCAGCAGTTCGGGACATTGGAATCAGCCCCAGCATTTT
NA	TRBJ2-7	NA	TRBV10-3	CAITRTGRDEQYF	TGTGCCATCACCCGGACAGGGAGGGACGAGCAGTACTTC
NA	TRBJ2-5	NA	TRBV20-1	CSANVETQYF	TGCAGTGCTAACGTGGAGACCCAGTACTTC
TRBD1	TRBJ1-5	few	TRBV30	CAWAYTGGQPQHF	TGTGCCTGGGCTTATACAGGGGGGCAGCCCCAGCATTTT
NA	TRBJ1-4	NA	TRBV5-1	CASSRPQGSFNEKLFF	TGCGCCAGCAGCAGGCCTCAGGGGTCCTTTAATGAAAAACTGTTTTTT
NA	TRBJ2-7	NA	TRBV27	CASSLSRWLTYEQYF	TGTGCCAGCAGTTTATCGAGATGGCTGACCTACGAGCAGTACTTC
NA	TRBJ2-5	NA	TRBV29-1	CSFWETGTQYF	TGCAGCTTCTGGGAGACGGGGACCCAGTACTTC
NA	TRBJ2-2	NA	TRBV4-1	CASSQVGYTGELFF	TGCGCCAGCAGCCAAGTTGGCTACACCGGGGAGCTGTTTTTT
TRBD1	TRBJ2-5	NA	TRBV5-1	CASSPGQGQVTQYF	TGCGCCAGCTCGCCGGGACAGGGGCAGGTGACCCAGTACTTC
NA	TRBJ1-2	NA	TRBV4-2	CASSQDMVTGPNYGYTF	TGTGCCAGCAGCCAAGATATGGTGACAGGACCTAACTATGGCTACACCTTC
NA	TRBJ2-7	NA	TRBV4-1	CASSQRIGTVTYEQYF	TGCGCCAGCAGCCAACGTATTGGGACCGTTACCTACGAGCAGTACTTC
TRBD2	TRBJ2-2	NA	TRBV11-2	CASSLDLAVNTGELFF	TGTGCCAGCAGCTTAGACCTAGCGGTGAACACCGGGGAGCTGTTTTTT
TRBD2	TRBJ2-1	NA	TRBV19	CASIRLAGDNEQFF	TGTGCCAGTATTAGACTAGCGGGGGACAATGAGCAGTTCTTC
NA	TRBJ1-3	NA	TRBV7-2	CASSLVGSTSGNTIYF	TGTGCCAGCAGCTTAGTTGGCAGCACCTCTGGAAACACCATATATTTT
NA	TRBJ2-7	NA	TRBV9	CASSTGPISEQYF	TGTGCCAGCAGCACCGGTCCTATCAGCGAGCAGTACTTC
NA	TRBJ1-5	NA	TRBV11-2	CASSLVSDQPQHF	TGTGCCAGCAGCTTAGTTTCGGATCAGCCCCAGCATTTT
NA	TRBJ1-6	NA	TRBV28	CASSFVSGSLLHF	TGTGCCAGCAGTTTCGTGTCCGGATCACTCCTCCACTTT
NA	TRBJ1-6	NA	TRBV6-1	CASGAANSPLHF	TGTGCCAGCGGGGCGGCAAATTCACCCCTCCACTTT
NA	TRBJ1-2	NA	TRBV4-1	CASSQGQGIMLGYTF	TGCGCCAGCAGCCAAGGGCAGGGGATCATGCTTGGCTACACCTTC
NA	TRBJ2-7	NA	TRBV10-3	CAIRRSGAYEQYF	TGTGCCATCAGAAGATCAGGGGCCTACGAGCAGTACTTC
NA	TRBJ1-3	once	TRBV10-3	CAISKDGHSGNTIYF	TGTGCCATCAGTAAGGACGGACACTCTGGAAACACCATATATTTT
NA	TRBJ1-4	NA	TRBV7-3	CASSRTENEKLFF	TGTGCCAGCAGCCGGACGGAAAATGAAAAACTGTTTTTT
NA	TRBJ2-7	NA	TRBV25-1	CASSEQGYSYEQYF	TGTGCCAGCAGTGAACAGGGATACTCCTACGAGCAGTACTTC
NA	TRBJ1-1	NA	TRBV5-4	CASSFNRNTEAFF	TGTGCCAGCAGCTTTAACAGGAACACTGAAGCTTTCTTT
NA	TRBJ1-2	NA	TRBV6-1	CASSADRNGYTF	TGTGCCAGCAGTGCCGATAGGAACGGCTACACCTTC
NA	TRBJ2-1	NA	TRBV30	CAWSVRGIYNEQFF	TGTGCCTGGAGTGTTCGCGGAATATACAATGAGCAGTTCTTC
TRBD2	TRBJ2-5	NA	TRBV7-3	CASSKTSGSRETQYF	TGTGCCAGCAGCAAGACTAGCGGGAGTAGGGAGACCCAGTACTTC
NA	TRBJ1-2	NA	TRBV28	CASSVGPNYGYTF	TGTGCCAGCAGTGTCGGGCCGAACTATGGCTACACCTTC
TRBD2	TRBJ2-3	NA	TRBV11-3	CASSLGPLGAGGADTQYF	TGTGCCAGCAGCTTAGGCCCCCTTGGTGCGGGGGGCGCAGATACGCAGTATTTT
TRBD1	TRBJ1-5	once	TRBV30	CAWNLGQLDQPQHF	TGTGCCTGGAACCTGGGACAGCTAGATCAGCCCCAGCATTTT
NA	TRBJ2-7	few	TRBV9	CASSGDGYEQYF	TGTGCCAGCAGTGGGGACGGCTACGAGCAGTACTTC
NA	TRBJ2-5	once	TRBV18	CASSPGVQETQYF	TGTGCCAGCTCACCAGGCGTCCAAGAGACCCAGTACTTC
NA	TRBJ1-2	NA	TRBV10-3	CAISESNIQLPTSYGYTF	TGTGCCATCAGTGAGTCAAACATCCAACTACCTACGTCCTATGGCTACACCTTC
NA	TRBJ1-1	NA	TRBV28	CASTDLLWRGDTEAFF	TGTGCCAGCACCGATCTGCTCTGGAGGGGAGACACTGAAGCTTTCTTT
TRBD1	TRBJ1-4	NA	TRBV5-6	CASSYGQGNEKLFF	TGTGCCAGCAGCTACGGACAGGGGAATGAAAAACTGTTTTTT